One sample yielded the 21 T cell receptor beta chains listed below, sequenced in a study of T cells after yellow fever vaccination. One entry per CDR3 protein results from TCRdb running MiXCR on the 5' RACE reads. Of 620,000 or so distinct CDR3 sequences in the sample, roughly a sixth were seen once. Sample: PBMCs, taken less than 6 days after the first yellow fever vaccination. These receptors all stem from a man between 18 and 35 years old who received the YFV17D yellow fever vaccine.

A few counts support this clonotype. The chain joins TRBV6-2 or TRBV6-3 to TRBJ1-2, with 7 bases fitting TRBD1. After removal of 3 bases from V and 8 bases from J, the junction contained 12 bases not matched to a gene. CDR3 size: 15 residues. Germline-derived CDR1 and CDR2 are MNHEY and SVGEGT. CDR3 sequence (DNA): TGTGCCAGCAGTTATGGGGGGACAGTGCTTAACGGCTACACCTTC. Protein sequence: CASSYGGTVLNGYTF.

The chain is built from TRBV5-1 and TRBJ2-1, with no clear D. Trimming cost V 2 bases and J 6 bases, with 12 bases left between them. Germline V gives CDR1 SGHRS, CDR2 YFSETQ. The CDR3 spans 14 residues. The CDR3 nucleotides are TGCGCCAGCAGCTTAGGAGATGGAATCAATGAGCAGTTCTTC. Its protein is CASSLGDGINEQFF.

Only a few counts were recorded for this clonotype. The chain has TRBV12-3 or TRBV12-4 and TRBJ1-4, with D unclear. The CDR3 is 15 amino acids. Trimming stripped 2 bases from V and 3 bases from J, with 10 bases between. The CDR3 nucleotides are TGTGCCAGCAGTTTAAGTAGGGTCTCTAATGAAAAACTGTTTTTT. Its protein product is CASSLSRVSNEKLFF.

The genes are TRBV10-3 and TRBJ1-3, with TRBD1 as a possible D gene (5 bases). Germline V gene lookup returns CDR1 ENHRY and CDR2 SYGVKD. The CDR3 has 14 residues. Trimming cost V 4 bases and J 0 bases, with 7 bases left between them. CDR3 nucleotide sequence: TGTGCCATCAGTGTAGACAGCTCTGGAAACACCATATATTTT. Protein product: CAISVDSSGNTIYF.

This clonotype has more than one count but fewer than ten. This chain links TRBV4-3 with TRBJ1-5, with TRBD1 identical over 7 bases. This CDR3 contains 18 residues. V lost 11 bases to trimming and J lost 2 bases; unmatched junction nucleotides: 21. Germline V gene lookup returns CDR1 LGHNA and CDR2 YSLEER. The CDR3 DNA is TGCGCCCCAGCAGCGGGGGGGGGGCGCGGACAGGGCAATCAGCCCCAGCATTTT. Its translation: CAPAAGGGRGQGNQPQHF.

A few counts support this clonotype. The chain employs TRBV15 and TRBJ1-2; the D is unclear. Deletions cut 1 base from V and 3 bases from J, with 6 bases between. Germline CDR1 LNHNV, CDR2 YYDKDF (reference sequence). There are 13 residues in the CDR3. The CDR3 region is CATSRGRDYGYTF. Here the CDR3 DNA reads TGTGCCACCAGCAGAGGCCGGGACTATGGCTACACCTTC.

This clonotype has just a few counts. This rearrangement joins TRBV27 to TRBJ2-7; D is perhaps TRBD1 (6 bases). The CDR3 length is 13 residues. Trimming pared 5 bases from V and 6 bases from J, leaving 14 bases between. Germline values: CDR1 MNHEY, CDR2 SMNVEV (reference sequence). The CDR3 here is CASSTWDTGEQYF. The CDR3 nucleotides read TGTGCCAGCAGTACCTGGGACACCGGCGAGCAGTACTTC.

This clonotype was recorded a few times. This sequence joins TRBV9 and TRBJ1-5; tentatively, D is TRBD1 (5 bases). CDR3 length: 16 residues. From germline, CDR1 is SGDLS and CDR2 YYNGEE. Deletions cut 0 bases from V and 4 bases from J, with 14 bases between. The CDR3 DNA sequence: TGTGCCAGCAGCGTAGGAACAGGTGATCCTAATCAGCCCCAGCATTTT. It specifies CASSVGTGDPNQPQHF.

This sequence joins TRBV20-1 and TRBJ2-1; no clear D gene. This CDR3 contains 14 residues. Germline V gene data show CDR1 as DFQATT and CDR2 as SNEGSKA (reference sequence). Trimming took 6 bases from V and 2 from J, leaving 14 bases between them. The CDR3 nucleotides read TGCAGTGCCCTGGACCGGACCCCCTACAATGAGCAGTTCTTC. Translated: CSALDRTPYNEQFF.

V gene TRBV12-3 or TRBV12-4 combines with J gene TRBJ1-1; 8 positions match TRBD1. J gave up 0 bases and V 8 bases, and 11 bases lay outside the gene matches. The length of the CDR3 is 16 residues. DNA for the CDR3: TGTGCCAGCCGGAGGGGTTTGGACAGGGTGAACACTGAAGCTTTCTTT. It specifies CASRRGLDRVNTEAFF.

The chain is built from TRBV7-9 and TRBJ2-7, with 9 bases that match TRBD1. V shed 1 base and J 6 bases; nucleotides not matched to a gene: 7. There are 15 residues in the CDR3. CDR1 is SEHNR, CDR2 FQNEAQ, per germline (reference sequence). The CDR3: CASSLVGQGLGEQYF. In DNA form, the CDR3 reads TGTGCCAGCAGCTTAGTTGGACAGGGGCTGGGCGAGCAGTACTTC.

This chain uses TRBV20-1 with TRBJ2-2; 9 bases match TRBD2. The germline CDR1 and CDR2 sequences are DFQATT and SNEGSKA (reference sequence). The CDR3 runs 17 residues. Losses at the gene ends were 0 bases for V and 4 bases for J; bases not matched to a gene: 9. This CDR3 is CSARDRISGGTTGELFF. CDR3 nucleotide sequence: TGCAGTGCTAGAGATCGCATAAGCGGGGGGACCACCGGGGAGCTGTTTTTT.

Written as DNA, the CDR3 is TGTGCCACCTCCGACCCTTCCGGACTCCCCAAAAGGACCCAAGAGACCCAGTACTTC. It yields the protein CATSDPSGLPKRTQETQYF. V usage is TRBV24-1 and J usage is TRBJ2-5; D is possibly TRBD2 (5 bases). Germline-derived CDR1 and CDR2 are KGHDR and SFDVKD. The CDR3 contains 19 residues. With 9 bases removed from V and 1 base from J, the gap between germline ends came to 29 bases.

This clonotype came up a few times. The CDR3 sequence: CASSLSAGRGYEQYF. The CDR3 DNA sequence: TGTGCCAGCAGTTTATCGGCGGGCCGGGGCTACGAGCAGTACTTC. The genes are TRBV27 and TRBJ2-7; a possible D gene is TRBD2 (5 bases). The CDR3 has 15 residues. V lost 0 bases to trimming and J lost 3 bases, with 12 bases between them. The germline gives CDR1 MNHEY, CDR2 SMNVEV (reference sequence).

CDR3 sequence: CASRTIRGEGENTIYF. Written as DNA, the CDR3 is TGTGCCAGCAGGACCATAAGGGGTGAGGGGGAAAACACCATATATTTT. The V gene is TRBV6-1, the J gene TRBJ1-3; D possibly corresponds to TRBD1 (6 bases). The germline gives CDR1 MNHNS, CDR2 SASEGT. V lost 6 bases and J 6 bases, leaving 21 bases between the germline ends. This CDR3 is 16 amino acids long.

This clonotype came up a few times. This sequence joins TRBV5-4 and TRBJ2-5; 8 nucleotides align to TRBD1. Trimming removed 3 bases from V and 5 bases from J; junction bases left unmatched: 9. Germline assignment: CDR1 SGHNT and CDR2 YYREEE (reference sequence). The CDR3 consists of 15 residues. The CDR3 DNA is TGTGCCAGCAGCTCCCCCATCAGGGGGCTGGAGACCCAGTACTTC. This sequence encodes CASSSPIRGLETQYF.

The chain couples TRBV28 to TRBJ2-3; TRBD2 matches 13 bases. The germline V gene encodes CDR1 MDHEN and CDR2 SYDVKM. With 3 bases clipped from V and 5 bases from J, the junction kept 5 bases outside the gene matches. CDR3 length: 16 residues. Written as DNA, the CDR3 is TGTGCCAGCAGTTTGACTAGCGGGGGGTTTGGAGATACGCAGTATTTT. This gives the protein CASSLTSGGFGDTQYF. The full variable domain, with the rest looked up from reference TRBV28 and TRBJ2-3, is DVKVTQSSRYLVKRTGEKVFLECVQDMDHENMFWYRQDPGLGLRLIYFSYDVKMKEKGDIPEGYSVSREKKERFSLILESASTNQTSMYLCASSLTSGGFGDTQYFGPGTRLTVL.

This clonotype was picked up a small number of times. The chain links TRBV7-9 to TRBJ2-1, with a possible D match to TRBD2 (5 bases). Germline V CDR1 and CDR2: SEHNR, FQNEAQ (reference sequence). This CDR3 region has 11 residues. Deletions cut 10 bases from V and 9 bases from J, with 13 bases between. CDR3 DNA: TGTGCCATTAGCGCCGAAGGTGAGCAGTTCTTC. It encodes CAISAEGEQFF.

CDR3 DNA: TGTGCCAGCAGTCGTACAGGGAGGACTGAAGCTTTCTTT. It yields the protein CASSRTGRTEAFF. The chain employs TRBV7-6 and TRBJ1-1; a weak D match, TRBD1 (6 bases). Germline values: CDR1 SGHVS, CDR2 FNYEAQ. The V gene lost 6 bases and the J gene lost 5 bases, with 13 bases spanning the gap. The CDR3 consists of 13 residues.

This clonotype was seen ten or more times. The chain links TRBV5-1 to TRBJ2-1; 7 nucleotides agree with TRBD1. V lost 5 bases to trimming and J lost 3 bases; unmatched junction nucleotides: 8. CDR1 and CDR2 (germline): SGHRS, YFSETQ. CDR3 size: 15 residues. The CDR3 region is CASRPRDRNYNEQFF. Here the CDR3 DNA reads TGCGCCAGCAGACCTCGGGACAGAAACTACAATGAGCAGTTCTTC.

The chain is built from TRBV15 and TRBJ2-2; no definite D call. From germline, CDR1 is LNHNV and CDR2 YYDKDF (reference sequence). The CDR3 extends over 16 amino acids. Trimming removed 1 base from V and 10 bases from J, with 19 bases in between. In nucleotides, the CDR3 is TGTGCCACCAGCAGAGGGGCCCGCCAGAGTACGAAGGAGCTGTTTTTT. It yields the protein CATSRGARQSTKELFF.